This TCR beta chain was retrieved from a study of cytomegalovirus exposure and HLA in healthy donors (TCRdb year 2017). Study-wide context: An earlier analysis of some 600 of the donors reported 276 Gb of sequence data and 95 million to 140 million unique TCR beta sequences obtained from about 179 million T cells. The study combined high-throughput TCR immunosequencing, statistical association of individual TCRs with disease status, and machine learning to predict cytomegalovirus infection status. Four to six DR-DQ haplotypes were handled as single units for association and clustering, since linkage in the cohort was strong. HLA typing included class I and class II loci at four-digit resolution. Roughly 310 gigabases of sequencing data and 70 million to 85 million unique TCR sequences were included in an early release covering 550 to 800 HLA-typed donors. All discovery cohort repertoires had been generated using a single sequencing platform. Typing coverage varied by locus: roughly 629-630 donors for A, B, C, DRB1 and DQB1; under 550 for DQA1; nearly 610 for DPA1; roughly 450 for DPB1. In a later analysis, previously published TCR beta repertoires from several hundred donors were re-analyzed and high-resolution HLA genotyping was added so that TCR occurrence patterns could be studied. The genetic ancestry cluster associated with self-reported Caucasian donors included about four fifths of the 350 to 500 genotyped donors. Rather than using new phenotypic data, the later analysis identified candidate immune exposures from TCR beta sequences and from how often those sequences occurred across donors. Alongside the repertoire data, information on donor age, sex, ethnicity and CMV serostatus was compiled. The study was designed to test whether signatures of past pathogen exposure could be identified by cataloging public T cell receptors. A later genetic analysis used genome-wide SNP genotypes for about three fifths of the 666 donors, treating that subset as a discovery cohort. Across about 370 genotyped donors of the cohort, an average of approximately 220,000 unique TCR beta nucleotide sequences per donor were sequenced, and 15% to 20% of those sequences were non-productive. To decide whether each TCR beta V gene segment behaved as functional or pseudogenic, an earlier analysis of fewer than 750 of the donors relied on high-throughput TCR beta sequencing. The T cell repertoires of some 670 subjects were profiled by immunosequencing and related to cytomegalovirus serostatus. Along with the approximately 670-subject first cohort, a separate validation cohort of 120 different subjects was used. Overall results and qualifications from the work: According to a later analysis, TCR association rates differed among HLA loci, with DRB1 alleles showing the most associated TCRs and HLA-C alleles showing the fewest. Presence/absence analyses assumed roughly uniform sequencing depth across donors, an assumption that may not hold. According to the authors, the approach could potentially be generalized to other disease states and immunological phenotypes. Only TCR beta chains were sequenced in this cohort, and the absence of alpha or paired-chain data limited detectable features. Assigning TCR associations to individual alleles was difficult when HLA alleles, especially DR and DQ, strongly co-occurred. According to a later analysis, most CMV-associated TCR beta chains appeared to be HLA-restricted, and the HLA associations seemed to be driven largely by CMV exposure. Broadly in line with IMGT annotations, most TCR beta V segments showed up in productive rearrangements about 87% or about 30% of the time in an earlier analysis of about 500 of the donors. Some IMGT-functional V segments, including TRBV6-2 and TRBV6-3, could not be distinguished by the 87-base-pair reads and were therefore excluded. Because counts were too low, fewer than 20 rarely observed V segments, including chromosome 9 orphons, were excluded from the earlier analysis of around 590 of the donors. The classifier was reported to diagnose cytomegalovirus status with high specificity and sensitivity in both the original and validation cohorts. According to a later genetic analysis, donors in an Asian-associated ancestry cluster had fewer N-insertions in productive TCRs than the roughly 670-donor mean. Most TCR sequences were observed very rarely across donors, whereas some public TCRs were present in many individuals. In a later analysis, HLA-associated TCR beta chains showed more clonal expansion and lower generation probabilities than non-associated chains that were equally common. A further reported finding was that TCR beta sequences accurately predicted the HLA-A and HLA-B alleles for most subjects in the first cohort. A later analysis reported that several top co-occurrence clusters appeared linked to parvovirus B19, influenza, CMV and Epstein-Barr virus. Linkage disequilibrium might explain the correlated functional status among segregating V segments, but an unknown experimental factor could not be ruled out. In vitro tests confirmed that a few of the cytomegalovirus-associated TCR beta chains recognize cytomegalovirus antigens. A cluster of highly shared sequence variants was judged likely to be a technical artifact of the sequencing pipeline. In a later genetic analysis, a missense DCLRE1C variant was associated with V-gene and J-gene trimming of TCR beta chains, and the association was replicated in an independent cohort. Because HLA typing was missing for some donors at each locus, association tests included only the typed subset. A total of 150 to 200 TCR beta chains were listed by the study as associated with cytomegalovirus. A later analysis associated 16,951 TCR beta sequences with specific HLA alleles at a false discovery rate of 0.05. The only immune exposure information available for the cohort was CMV serostatus.

Libraries came from the immunoSEQ multiplex PCR assay. For the multiplex PCR, a mixture combining 60 forward primers for TCR Vbeta segments and 13 reverse primers for TCR Jbeta segments was used. A multiplex PCR assay on genomic DNA amplified the CDR3 region of rearranged TCR beta genes. Amplified TCR beta libraries were sequenced as 87-base-pair reads on the Illumina HiSeq System. Turning to the authors' computational methods: A later analysis counted 65 million to 90 million unique TCR beta chains across the approximately 700 repertoires, and some 12 million of these chains were shared by at least two donors. Raw reads were error-corrected and collapsed into unique sequences by a nearest-neighbor algorithm in which closely related sequences were merged to remove PCR and sequencing errors. Alignment of CDR3 sequences to IMGT reference sequences was used to assign V, D and J gene segments. For a sequence to be retained, a match of at least six nucleotides to both a V gene segment and a J gene segment was required. Rearrangements were classified as productive when the CDR3 lacked stop codons and remained in frame with V and J, and all other rearrangements were classified as non-productive. CDR3 was defined according to IMGT convention as the region running from the second conserved V-encoded cysteine to the conserved J-encoded phenylalanine. The earlier analysis of 450 to 750 of the donors excluded any sequence lacking an unambiguous match to a single V gene segment. An earlier analysis of 500 to 700 of the donors classified V segments as functional when productive rearrangements were above 56.7% and as segregating when the standard deviation between donors was above 5%. A statistical classification framework was developed to diagnose cytomegalovirus status using the catalog of TCR beta chain sequences. V and J gene assignment, in a later analysis, came from comparing TCR nucleotide sequences with IMGT/GENE-DB human TR gene sequences. A later analysis assigned CDR3 sequences and most-parsimonious VDJ recombination scenarios with the TCRdist pipeline. In a later analysis, each TCR beta chain was defined by its CDR3 amino acid sequence together with its V-gene family, and reads lacking a unique V-gene family were excluded. As a way to deal with suspected cross-contamination and a sequencing artifact, a later analysis dropped hundreds of nucleotide sequences that were highly shared and had low generation probability. A later analysis calculated a clonal expansion index for each public chain from normalized within-repertoire ranks of inferred template counts. In a later analysis, generation probabilities were computed with a VDJ recombination model fitted to out-of-frame rearrangements, and the resulting probabilities were checked against IGoR. Hypergeometric tests were used in a later analysis to score TCR-TCR, TCR-HLA and TCR-CMV co-occurrence, with a repertoire-size bias correction applied to the TCR pairs. In a later analysis, false discovery rates were estimated by permuting HLA or CMV assignments 20 times. In a later analysis, co-occurring TCRs were grouped using DBSCAN, with TCRdist sequence similarity added in when clustering inside HLA-allele-positive subsets. Co-occurrence clustering excluded repertoires with fewer than 30,000 or more than 120,000 public chains, plus five with anomalous nucleotide sharing. In TCRdb, the immuneACCESS table is reduced to in-frame sequences with V and J assigned. These tables do not hold every clone; where another copy was compared, an unresolved V gene accounts for under half, and the others remain unexplained. V and J calls and clone size follow that table, whereas D and trimming were derived from the DNA. In all, the sample holds some 190,000 clones, and roughly 80% of those were seen once. The ten most abundant clones make up around 1.4% of the sample.

Worth noting for this clone: Its antigen remains undetermined. It has no much larger one-base neighbor in the sample; base qualities were not kept.

Taken from the germline V gene, the CDR1 and CDR2 loops are SGHVS and FQNEAQ. Germline trimming: 6 bases from V, 2 bases from J; junction bases outside gene matches: 1. The CDR3 spans 13 residues, from the cysteine through the phenylalanine. Left in the record is the CDR3 DNA by itself, 39 bases read in frame from the first base. The cohort comprised some 730 healthy bone marrow donors. Cohort members were all nominally healthy when sampled, although unrecorded immune exposures were likely present. The donor tested CMV seropositive, placing the donor among the 250 to 350 seropositive members of the cohort. A peripheral blood sample was collected from each donor, and TCR beta sequencing was performed on peripheral blood mononuclear cells. Genomic DNA was extracted from the blood cell samples with the Qiagen DNeasy Blood Extraction Kit.

The receptor was isolated from a girl aged 5-17 years in good health and CMV-seropositive. The material sequenced was PBMCs. Recombination connected TRBV7-8 to TRBJ2-7, and 10 bases in between align with TRBD1. The nucleotide sequence is TGTGCCAGCAGGGGACAGGGGCCCTACGAGCAGTACTTC. This translates into CASRGQGPYEQYF.